The 27 T cell receptor beta chains below all came from one sample that was sequenced in a study of vaccination effects on CD4 cells after COVID-19. Their target antigens are unknown. Libraries were prepared by immunoSEQ multiplex PCR; TCRdb keeps only in-frame clonotypes and omits some of them. Of tens of thousands of clones in the sample, over 60% were seen once. The authors isolated CD4+ T cells after approximately 9 days of culture. The source material was CD4+ T cells from PBMCs cultured without peptide, sampled before COVID-19 vaccination. Receptors were obtained from a human donor who received a COVID-19 vaccine.

This sequence joins TRBV29-1 and TRBJ1-2; TRBD1 aligns across 12 bases. CDR3 length: 13 amino acids. With 5 bases clipped from V and 8 bases from J, the junction kept 6 bases outside the gene matches. The germline CDR1 and CDR2 sequences are SQVTM and ANQGSEA. CDR3 nucleotides: TGCAGCGTTCAACCGGGACAGGGGGCCGGCTACACCTTC. It encodes CSVQPGQGAGYTF.

The chain joins TRBV5-1 to TRBJ2-3; 10 bases are a match to TRBD2. The V segment lost 6 bases and the J segment 3 bases; nucleotides outside the gene matches: 10. Germline lookup yields CDR1 SGHRS and CDR2 YFSETQ. The CDR3 is 16 amino acids. CDR3 amino acids: CASTLSSGGATDTQYF. In DNA, the CDR3 is TGCGCCAGCACCCTTTCAAGCGGGGGGGCAACAGATACGCAGTATTTT.

This clone has just one count. The chain is built from TRBV5-1 and TRBJ2-3; the D is unclear. There are 16 residues in the CDR3. The germline gives CDR1 SGHRS, CDR2 YFSETQ. V gave up 4 bases and J gave up 0 bases, with 15 bases separating them. The CDR3 spells CASSTPTGTSTDTQYF. The CDR3 DNA reads TGCGCCAGCAGCACACCAACGGGTACTAGCACAGATACGCAGTATTTT.

The rearrangement joins TRBV7-9 to TRBJ2-2; 8 bases agree with TRBD1. This CDR3 comprises 17 residues. V lost 3 bases to trimming and J lost 7 bases; unmatched junction nucleotides: 13. Germline assignment: CDR1 SEHNR and CDR2 FQNEAQ (reference sequence). The CDR3 reads CASSLRQGRTFGGELFF. The CDR3, as DNA: TGTGCCAGCAGCTTGAGACAGGGGCGAACTTTTGGCGGGGAGCTGTTTTTT.

This chain joins TRBV5-4 and TRBJ2-5; 7 bases agree with TRBD1. CDR1 SGHNT and CDR2 YYREEE come from the germline V gene (reference sequence). V gave up 5 bases and J gave up 4 bases; unmatched junction bases: 14. This CDR3 region has 16 residues. The CDR3 DNA is TGTGCCAGCAGGCCCCCCGGGACAGAAAAAGCAGAGACCCAGTACTTC. Residues: CASRPPGTEKAETQYF.

The chain carries TRBV19 and TRBJ1-2; 7 bases agree with TRBD1. The CDR3 totals 14 residues. The V gene end was trimmed by 4 bases and the J gene end by 0 bases; junction bases not matched to a gene: 2. The germline CDR1 and CDR2 sequences are LNHDA and SQIVND (reference sequence). CDR3: CASSRGQTNYGYTF. CDR3 DNA: TGTGCCAGTAGTAGGGGACAGACTAACTATGGCTACACCTTC.

This clone has just one count. This sequence joins TRBV6-6 and TRBJ2-1; TRBD1 matches 10 bases. The CDR3 consists of 13 residues. With 5 bases clipped from V and 7 bases from J, the junction kept 2 bases outside the gene matches. The germline V gene encodes CDR1 MNHNY and CDR2 SVGAGI (reference sequence). The CDR3 region is CASSRTGGNEQFF. CDR3 bases: TGTGCCAGCAGTCGGACAGGGGGGAATGAGCAGTTCTTC.

The rearrangement joins TRBV7-2 to TRBJ1-5, with TRBD1 identical over 7 bases. The germline V gene encodes CDR1 SGHTA and CDR2 FQGNSA. The V and J ends lost 4 bases and 4 bases, in that order; junction bases with no gene match: 7. This CDR3 has 15 residues. The CDR3 region has the DNA TGTGCCAGCAGCTCCCAGGGGGGGGCAAATCAGCCCCAGCATTTT. This gives the protein CASSSQGGANQPQHF. Drawing the rest from reference TRBV7-2 and TRBJ1-5, the complete variable domain is GAGVSQSPSNKVTEKGKDVELRCDPISGHTALYWYRQSLGQGLEFLIYFQGNSAPDKSGLPSDRFSAERTGGSVSTLTIQRTQQEDSAVYLCASSSQGGANQPQHFGDGTRLSIL.

This rearrangement joins TRBV5-4 to TRBJ2-5, with 7 bases matching TRBD1. The V segment lost 0 bases and the J segment 2 bases; nucleotides outside the gene matches: 10. The CDR3 runs 17 residues. Looked up from germline, CDR1 is SGHNT and CDR2 is YYREEE (reference sequence). CDR3 sequence reads: CASSLARGRGYQETQYF. DNA of the CDR3: TGTGCCAGCAGCTTGGCCCGTGGCAGGGGGTATCAAGAGACCCAGTACTTC.

The chain has TRBV5-4 and TRBJ2-5; TRBD2 is a possible D gene (5 bases). Germline CDR1 SGHNT, CDR2 YYREEE (reference sequence). There are 14 residues in the CDR3. V was trimmed by 4 bases and J by 2 bases, leaving 12 bases between them. The CDR3 DNA follows: TGTGCCAGCAGCCGAGGAGCGGCTCAAGAGACCCAGTACTTC. Residues: CASSRGAAQETQYF.

The chain recombines TRBV28 with TRBJ1-2; 7 bases are a match to TRBD1. The ends lost 10 bases at V and 2 bases at J; junction bases unmatched: 10. CDR1 is MDHEN, CDR2 SYDVKM, per germline. The CDR3 has 14 amino acids. The CDR3 loop reads CAIEYRGGNYGYTF. The CDR3, as DNA: TGTGCCATCGAGTACAGGGGCGGCAACTATGGCTACACCTTC.

The chain employs TRBV4-1 and TRBJ1-5; D is unresolved. Trimming removed 1 base from V and 6 bases from J, with 13 bases in between. Per germline, CDR1 MGHRA and CDR2 YSYEKL. The CDR3 has 15 amino acids. The CDR3 DNA follows: TGCGCCAGCAGCCAAGGAATATTAGGGAGTCAGCCCCAGCATTTT. Encoded protein: CASSQGILGSQPQHF.

The chain links TRBV7-3 to TRBJ1-6; D remains ambiguous. From germline, CDR1 is SGHTA and CDR2 FQGTGA. The V end lost 0 bases, the J end lost 7 bases, and 10 bases lay between the germline ends. This CDR3 region has 15 residues. The CDR3 DNA is TGTGCCAGCAGCTTAACTGGCAGGCTAAATTCACCCCTCCACTTT. This translates into CASSLTGRLNSPLHF. Using reference TRBV7-3 and TRBJ1-6 for the parts outside the CDR3, the full variable domain is GAGVSQTPSNKVTEKGKYVELRCDPISGHTALYWYRQSLGQGPEFLIYFQGTGAADDSGLPNDRFFAVRPEGSVSTLKIQRTERGDSAVYLCASSLTGRLNSPLHFGNGTRLTVT.

DNA of the CDR3: TGTGCCAGTAGTATAGGGTGGAGGCTAGCCAAAAACATTCAGTACTTC. Protein: CASSIGWRLAKNIQYF. The chain joins TRBV19 to TRBJ2-4; tentatively, D is TRBD2 (5 bases). Trimming took 1 base from V and 0 from J, leaving 10 bases between them. The CDR3 consists of 16 residues. The germline V gene has CDR1 LNHDA and CDR2 SQIVND (reference sequence).

The chain links TRBV6-1 to TRBJ2-1; D is possibly TRBD2 (5 bases). Looked up from germline, CDR1 is MNHNS and CDR2 is SASEGT. V shed 2 bases and J shed 6 bases, with 14 bases lying between them. This CDR3 is 15 amino acids long. The CDR3 DNA follows: TGTGCCAGCAGTGAAAGAACTAGTCTAGGCAATGAGCAGTTCTTC. It specifies CASSERTSLGNEQFF.

In the case of this clone: The sample has other DNA sequences that encode this CDR3 too. DNA of the CDR3: TGCGCCAGCAGCTTGACAGATACGCAGTATTTT. Its protein is CASSLTDTQYF. J is TRBJ2-3 and V is TRBV5-1; no clear D gene. Germline CDR1 is SGHRS and CDR2 is YFSETQ. The CDR3 totals 11 residues. V shed 1 base and J shed 3 bases, with 0 bases lying between them.

This rearrangement joins TRBV3-1 (or the pseudogene TRBV3-2) to TRBJ2-5; 15 bases match TRBD2. This CDR3 comprises 17 residues. Germline V gives CDR1 LGHDT, CDR2 YNNKEL (reference sequence). With 3 bases clipped from V and 4 bases from J, the junction kept 6 bases outside the gene matches. In DNA, the CDR3 is TGTGCCAGCAGCCAGGGACTAGCGGGGGGCGCTGGAGAGACCCAGTACTTC. It encodes CASSQGLAGGAGETQYF.

The chain couples TRBV7-9 to TRBJ2-7; unclear D gene. The CDR3 covers 17 residues. Germline CDR1 SEHNR, CDR2 FQNEAQ (reference sequence). The ends were cut back, 5 bases at V and 0 bases at J, with 20 bases in the middle. DNA for the CDR3: TGTGCCAGCAGCCCCCGGAGTGCTGGGGTGAGCTCCTACGAGCAGTACGTC. Translated: CASSPRSAGVSSYEQYV.

This clone was seen once. The CDR3 DNA follows: TGTGCCACCAGCAGAGATGACGTCAGGGGGTTCACAGAGACCCAGTACTTC. Residues: CATSRDDVRGFTETQYF. The chain carries TRBV15 and TRBJ2-5; 7 bases agree with TRBD1. This CDR3 is 17 amino acids long. Trimming removed 0 bases from V and 4 bases from J; junction bases left unmatched: 11. CDR1 and CDR2 from the germline V gene are LNHNV and YYDKDF (reference sequence). Supplemented by reference TRBV15 and TRBJ2-5, the full variable domain reads DAMVIQNPRYQVTQFGKPVTLSCSQTLNHNVMYWYQQKSSQAPKLLFHYYDKDFNNEADTPDNFQSRRPNTSFCFLDIRSPGLGDTAMYLCATSRDDVRGFTETQYFGPGTRLLVL.

The CDR3: CASSSLQGSSYNEQFF. DNA of the CDR3: TGTGCCAGCAGTTCCCTACAGGGGTCGTCCTACAATGAGCAGTTCTTC. The chain is built from TRBV6-5 and TRBJ2-1, with TRBD1 matching 7 bases. V was clipped by 4 bases and J by 1 base; unmatched bases: 7. The CDR3 is 16 amino acids. Germline V gene data show CDR1 as MNHEY and CDR2 as SVGAGI.

This CDR3 reads CASSYSAGANTEAFF. The DNA of the CDR3 is TGTGCCAGCAGTTACTCGGCAGGAGCGAACACTGAAGCTTTCTTT. V gene TRBV6-5 combines with J gene TRBJ1-1; D is ambiguous. Trimming took 0 bases from V and 1 from J, leaving 9 bases between them. This CDR3 is built from 15 residues. CDR1 is MNHEY, CDR2 SVGAGI, per germline.

The chain couples TRBV24-1 to TRBJ2-1; 10 bases are shared with TRBD1. The CDR3 sequence is 16 residues long. CDR1 is KGHDR and CDR2 is SFDVKD in the germline V gene. V gave up 2 bases and J gave up 8 bases; unmatched junction bases: 8. The DNA for the CDR3 is TGTGCCACCAGTGATTCGACAGGGGGCGCTTATTATGAGCAGTTCTTC. This gives the protein CATSDSTGGAYYEQFF.

This rearrangement joins TRBV5-1 to TRBJ1-2; 10 bases agree with TRBD1. The V segment lost 4 bases and the J segment 3 bases; nucleotides outside the gene matches: 6. Germline V lookup: CDR1 SGHRS, CDR2 YFSETQ. The CDR3 totals 15 residues. The CDR3 spells CASSLRDRGDYGYTF. The CDR3 DNA reads TGCGCCAGCAGCCTCCGGGACAGGGGTGACTATGGCTACACCTTC.

The chain uses TRBV10-3 and TRBJ2-5; tentative D call: TRBD1 (8 bases). V was clipped by 3 bases and J by 0 bases, with 14 bases between them. This CDR3 comprises 16 residues. Germline V gene sequence: CDR1 ENHRY, CDR2 SYGVKD. Written as DNA, the CDR3 is TGTGCCATCAGTGACGGGGGGACAGGCTACCAAGAGACCCAGTACTTC. Its protein is CAISDGGTGYQETQYF.

This chain links TRBV7-2 with TRBJ2-2; 8 bases are a match to TRBD1. V was clipped by 6 bases and J by 0 bases; unmatched bases: 3. Germline V gives CDR1 SGHTA, CDR2 FQGNSA. This CDR3 comprises 15 residues. The CDR3 spells CASSIQGANTGELFF. In DNA form, the CDR3 reads TGTGCCAGCAGTATACAGGGGGCGAACACCGGGGAGCTGTTTTTT.

The J gene is TRBJ1-2, the V gene TRBV19; D gene ambiguous. The V end lost 3 bases, the J end lost 5 bases, and 13 bases lay between the germline ends. The length of the CDR3 is 14 residues. In germline, CDR1 is LNHDA, CDR2 SQIVND (reference sequence). The CDR3 is CASSIARKNYGYTF. Here the CDR3 DNA reads TGTGCCAGTAGTATCGCCAGGAAAAATTATGGCTACACCTTC.

This sequence joins TRBV6-2 or TRBV6-3 and TRBJ2-5; 8 positions match TRBD2. CDR3 length: 15 residues. The junction had 13 bases not matched to a gene; V was cut back by 6 bases and J by 7 bases. Germline V lookup: CDR1 MNHEY, CDR2 SVGEGT. This CDR3 is CASSLTRGDFGTQYF. The CDR3 DNA reads as TGTGCCAGCAGCCTAACGCGGGGGGACTTCGGGACCCAGTACTTC.